Below, 8 T cell receptor beta chains from the same sample are listed, as sequenced in a study of cytomegalovirus exposure and HLA in healthy donors. The table came from immunoSEQ multiplex PCR; TCRdb's copy has only in-frame clones and leaves some out. This table holds a few hundred thousand clones, approximately 85% found once. Source material: PBMCs. The receptors were gathered from a man younger than 40 in good health and CMV-seronegative.

The V gene is TRBV6-1, the J gene TRBJ2-6; no clear D gene. The CDR3 runs to 15 residues. CDR1 is MNHNS and CDR2 is SASEGT in the germline V gene. V was clipped by 2 bases and J by 0 bases, with 5 bases between them. CDR3 sequence: CASSELSSGANVLTF. CDR3 sequence (DNA): TGTGCCAGCAGTGAACTTAGCTCTGGGGCCAACGTCCTGACTTTC.

The V and J genes are TRBV11-2 and TRBJ2-3, with D tentatively TRBD1 (6 bases). V was cut by 3 bases and J by 1 base, with 11 bases left in between. CDR3 size: 15 residues. CDR1 and CDR2 (germline): SGHAT, FQNNGV. CDR3 sequence: CASSFHPGGTDTQYF. The CDR3 DNA reads TGTGCCAGCAGCTTCCATCCAGGGGGCACAGATACGCAGTATTTT.

V and J are TRBV6-5 and TRBJ1-1; no reliable D call. This CDR3 region has 13 residues. The V and J ends lost 4 bases and 6 bases respectively, with 12 bases between them. From germline, CDR1 is MNHEY and CDR2 SVGAGI. The CDR3 DNA sequence: TGTGCCAGCAGTTTTAATCGGTACGCTGAAGCTTTCTTT. Amino acid sequence: CASSFNRYAEAFF.

The table lists this clone with a count of one. The genes are TRBV2 and TRBJ1-1, with TRBD1 as a possible D gene (6 bases). The germline CDR1 and CDR2 sequences are SNHLY and FYNNEI. CDR3 length: 15 amino acids. V was cut by 4 bases and J by 4 bases, with 16 bases left in between. The chain's CDR3 is CASSGGGRESTEAFF. DNA of the CDR3: TGTGCCAGCAGTGGGGGGGGCCGGGAGAGCACTGAAGCTTTCTTT.

J is TRBJ1-2 and V is TRBV14; 7 bases agree with TRBD1. The CDR3 consists of 15 residues. The trim removed 3 bases at V and 2 bases at J, leaving 6 bases unmatched. From germline, CDR1 is SGHDN and CDR2 FVKESK. CDR3 region: CASSQPGQRNYGYTF. CDR3 DNA: TGTGCCAGCAGCCAGCCGGGACAGAGAAACTATGGCTACACCTTC. Together with reference TRBV14 and TRBJ1-2, the CDR3 gives the full variable domain: EAGVTQFPSHSVIEKGQTVTLRCDPISGHDNLYWYRRVMGKEIKFLLHFVKESKQDESGMPNNRFLAERTGGTYSTLKVQPAELEDSGVYFCASSQPGQRNYGYTFGSGTRLTVV.

The genes are TRBV6-1 and TRBJ1-3, with 10 nucleotides matching TRBD1. V shed 4 bases, J shed 0 bases, and the junction held 3 bases outside the gene matches. The CDR3 totals 16 residues. Looked up from germline, CDR1 is MNHNS and CDR2 is SASEGT. CDR3 protein: CASSGRTGGSGNTIYF. The CDR3 DNA is TGTGCCAGCAGTGGCAGGACAGGGGGCTCTGGAAACACCATATATTTT.

The rearrangement links TRBV29-1 to TRBJ2-3; the D gene is possibly TRBD1 (8 bases). This CDR3 is built from 15 residues. From germline, CDR1 is SQVTM and CDR2 ANQGSEA. The V end was cut by 7 bases, the J end by 3 bases, with 20 bases between. CDR3 DNA sequence: TGCAGCGCTGTTCCAGACAGGGGAGGGACAGATACGCAGTATTTT. Its translation: CSAVPDRGGTDTQYF.

This chain connects TRBV19 to TRBJ2-5; 10 nucleotides align to TRBD1. CDR1 LNHDA and CDR2 SQIVND come from the germline V gene (reference sequence). There are 14 residues in the CDR3. V dropped 5 bases and J dropped 5; count of bases not matched to a gene: 5. CDR3 amino acids: CASSAGQGLETQYF. The DNA of the CDR3 is TGTGCCAGTAGTGCGGGACAGGGGTTGGAGACCCAGTACTTC.